The 10 T cell receptor beta chains given below trace back to one sample, sequenced in a study of technical replicates of blood from several donors. TCRdb's table, derived via immunoSEQ multiplex PCR, lists solely in-frame clones and lacks some. The sample consists of tens of thousands of clones, 91% of them appearing once. Sequenced material: T cells isolated from PBMCs. These receptors all stem from a human donor in good health. Some clones in this sample may be carry-over from other donors' samples.

V gene TRBV5-6 combines with J gene TRBJ1-5; unclear D gene. There are 12 residues in the CDR3. The V gene's germline CDR1 is SGHDT and CDR2 YYEEEE. V was pared by 1 base and J by 5 bases, with 4 bases between. Here the CDR3 reads CASSLTDQPQHF. The CDR3 nucleotides are TGTGCCAGCAGCTTGACGGATCAGCCCCAGCATTTT.

The gene calls are TRBV6-5 and TRBJ1-2; D gene unclear. The CDR3 totals 15 residues. Trimming removed 0 bases from V and 5 bases from J, with 13 bases in between. The germline V gene encodes CDR1 MNHEY and CDR2 SVGAGI. The CDR3 reads CASSYSLESPYGYTF. The CDR3 DNA reads as TGTGCCAGCAGTTACTCCCTTGAGTCTCCATATGGCTACACCTTC.

This chain connects TRBV4-1 to TRBJ2-7; a possible D gene is TRBD1 (5 bases). Trimming removed 1 base at V and 0 bases at J, with 13 bases between. This CDR3 comprises 16 residues. CDR1 is MGHRA and CDR2 is YSYEKL in the germline V gene. The CDR3 region has the DNA TGCGCCAGCAGCCAAGCGTGGGGCGGCAGCTCCTACGAGCAGTACTTC. It translates to CASSQAWGGSSYEQYF.

The chain is built from TRBV7-7 and TRBJ2-1; TRBD2 agrees at 10 bases. V trimming: 5 bases; J trimming: 4 bases; junction bases outside the gene matches: 8. This CDR3 is built from 16 residues. CDR1 is SSHAT, CDR2 FNYEAQ, per germline (reference sequence). The CDR3 sequence is CASSAGLAAIYNEQFF. In DNA, the CDR3 is TGTGCCAGCAGCGCCGGACTAGCGGCCATTTACAATGAGCAGTTCTTC.

The chain is built from TRBV7-2 and TRBJ2-7, with 7 nucleotides matching TRBD2. Germline V gene sequence: CDR1 SGHTA, CDR2 FQGNSA. Trimming took 3 bases from V and 5 from J; bases not matched to a gene: 7. The CDR3 length is 14 residues. CDR3 nucleotide sequence: TGTGCCAGCAGCTTTCCAGGCGGGAGCGACGAGCAGTACTTC. It specifies CASSFPGGSDEQYF.

V gene TRBV6-5 combines with J gene TRBJ2-1; 9 bases are a match to TRBD1. The length of the CDR3 is 16 residues. The germline V gene encodes CDR1 MNHEY and CDR2 SVGAGI. Trimming removed 0 bases from V and 5 bases from J; junction bases left unmatched: 5. CDR3 loop: CASSYSGTGSHNEQFF. In DNA form, the CDR3 reads TGTGCCAGCAGTTACTCTGGGACAGGGTCCCACAATGAGCAGTTCTTC.

This chain connects TRBV7-9 to TRBJ2-3; possible D gene TRBD2, 6 bases. V gave up 0 bases and J gave up 3 bases, with 10 bases separating them. Germline V gives CDR1 SEHNR, CDR2 FQNEAQ (reference sequence). The CDR3 covers 15 residues. In DNA form, the CDR3 reads TGTGCCAGCAGCTTAGCGTCCGGGGGTACAGATACGCAGTATTTT. Its protein product is CASSLASGGTDTQYF. The full variable domain, in which reference TRBV7-9 and TRBJ2-3 provide the parts outside the CDR3, is DTGVSQNPRHKITKRGQNVTFRCDPISEHNRLYWYRQTLGQGPEFLTYFQNEAQLEKSRLLSDRFSAERPKGSFSTLEIQRTEQGDSAMYLCASSLASGGTDTQYFGPGTRLTVL.

The gene calls are TRBV9 and TRBJ2-3; the match to TRBD1 covers 10 bases. V trimming: 0 bases; J trimming: 6 bases; junction bases outside the gene matches: 4. The CDR3 spans 15 residues. Germline assignment: CDR1 SGDLS and CDR2 YYNGEE. The chain's CDR3 is CASSVEGQGSDTQYF. The CDR3 DNA is TGTGCCAGCAGCGTAGAGGGACAGGGGTCGGATACGCAGTATTTT.

V is TRBV9 and J is TRBJ1-5; the match to TRBD1 covers 9 bases. CDR1 and CDR2 (germline): SGDLS, YYNGEE. The CDR3 is made up of 14 amino acids. Trimming cost V 4 bases and J 4 bases; bases outside gene matches: 3. The DNA of the CDR3 is TGTGCCAGCAGCCGGACAGGGGCGAATCAGCCCCAGCATTTT. This gives the protein CASSRTGANQPQHF.

The V call is TRBV5-1, the J call TRBJ2-2; 7 nucleotides agree with TRBD2. Losses at the gene ends were 0 bases for V and 5 bases for J; bases not matched to a gene: 4. Germline V gene data show CDR1 as SGHRS and CDR2 as YFSETQ. The CDR3 sequence is 15 residues long. CDR3 in DNA: TGCGCCAGCAGCTTGGGACTAGCAGGGACCGGGGAGCTGTTTTTT. Its protein product is CASSLGLAGTGELFF. Looking up the rest from reference TRBV5-1 and TRBJ2-2 gives the full variable domain: KAGVTQTPRYLIKTRGQQVTLSCSPISGHRSVSWYQQTPGQGLQFLFEYFSETQRNKGNFPGRFSGRQFSNSRSEMNVSTLELGDSALYLCASSLGLAGTGELFFGEGSRLTVL.